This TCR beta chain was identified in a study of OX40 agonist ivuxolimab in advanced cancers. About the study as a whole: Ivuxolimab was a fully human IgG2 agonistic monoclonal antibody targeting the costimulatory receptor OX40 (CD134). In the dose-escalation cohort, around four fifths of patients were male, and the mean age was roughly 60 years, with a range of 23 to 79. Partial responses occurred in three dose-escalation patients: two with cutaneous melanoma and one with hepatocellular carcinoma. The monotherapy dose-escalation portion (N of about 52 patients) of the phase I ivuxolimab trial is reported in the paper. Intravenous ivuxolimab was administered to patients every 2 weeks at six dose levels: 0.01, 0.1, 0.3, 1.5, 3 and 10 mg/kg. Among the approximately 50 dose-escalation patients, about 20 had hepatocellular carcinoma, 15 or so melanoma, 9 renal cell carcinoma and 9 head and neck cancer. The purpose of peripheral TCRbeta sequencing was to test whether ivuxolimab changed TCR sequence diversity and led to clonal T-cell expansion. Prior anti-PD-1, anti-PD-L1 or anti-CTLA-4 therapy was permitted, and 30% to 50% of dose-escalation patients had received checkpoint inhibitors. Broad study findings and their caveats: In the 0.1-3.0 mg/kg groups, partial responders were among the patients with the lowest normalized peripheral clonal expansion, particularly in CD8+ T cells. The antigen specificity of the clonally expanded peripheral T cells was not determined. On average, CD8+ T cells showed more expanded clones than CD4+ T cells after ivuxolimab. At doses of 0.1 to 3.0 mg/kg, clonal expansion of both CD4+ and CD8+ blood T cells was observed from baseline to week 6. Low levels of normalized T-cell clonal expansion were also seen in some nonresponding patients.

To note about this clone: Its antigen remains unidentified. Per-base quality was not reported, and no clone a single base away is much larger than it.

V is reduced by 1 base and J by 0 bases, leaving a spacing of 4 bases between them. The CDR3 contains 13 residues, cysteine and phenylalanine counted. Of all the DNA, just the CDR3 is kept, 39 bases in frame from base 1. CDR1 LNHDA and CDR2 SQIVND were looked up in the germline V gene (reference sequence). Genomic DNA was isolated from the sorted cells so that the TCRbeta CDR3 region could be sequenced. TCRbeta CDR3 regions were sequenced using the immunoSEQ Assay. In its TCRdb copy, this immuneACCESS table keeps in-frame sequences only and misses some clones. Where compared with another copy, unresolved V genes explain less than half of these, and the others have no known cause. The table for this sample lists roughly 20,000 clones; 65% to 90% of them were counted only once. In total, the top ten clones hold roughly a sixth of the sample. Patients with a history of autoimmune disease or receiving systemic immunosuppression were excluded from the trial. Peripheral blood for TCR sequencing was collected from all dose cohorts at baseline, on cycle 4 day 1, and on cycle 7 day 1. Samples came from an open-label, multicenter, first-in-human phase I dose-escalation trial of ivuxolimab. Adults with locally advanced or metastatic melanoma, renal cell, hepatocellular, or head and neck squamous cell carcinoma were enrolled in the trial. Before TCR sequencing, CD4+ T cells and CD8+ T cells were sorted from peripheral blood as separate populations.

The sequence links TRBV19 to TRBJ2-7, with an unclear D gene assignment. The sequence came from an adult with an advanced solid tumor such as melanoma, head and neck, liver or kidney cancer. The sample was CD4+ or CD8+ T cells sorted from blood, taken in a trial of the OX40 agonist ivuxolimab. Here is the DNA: TGTGCCAGTAGTATAGGGCACTCCTACGAGCAGTACTTC. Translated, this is CASSIGHSYEQYF.